This passage covers 32 T cell receptor beta chains from one sample sequenced in a study of shared clonotypes between healthy human individuals. TCRdb's table, derived via immunoSEQ multiplex PCR, lists solely in-frame clones and lacks some. Among about 2.4 million clones listed, 80% to 95% were seen once. Sequencing input: naive CD4+ T cells from PBMCs. Subset meaning: CD45RA+ positively selected. Source of these receptors: a man younger than 35 in good health. Some clones in this sample may be carry-over from other donors' samples.

J is TRBJ2-1 and V is TRBV2, with 7 bases identical to TRBD2. Germline CDR1 reads SNHLY; CDR2 reads FYNNEI. This CDR3 spans 15 amino acids. The V segment lost 1 base and the J segment 4 bases; nucleotides outside the gene matches: 4. Here the CDR3 reads CASSEGLAEYNEQFF. In DNA form, the CDR3 reads TGTGCCAGCAGTGAAGGGCTAGCGGAATACAATGAGCAGTTCTTC. The full variable domain, its missing parts supplied by reference TRBV2 and TRBJ2-1, is EPEVTQTPSHQVTQMGQEVILRCVPISNHLYFYWYRQILGQKVEFLVSFYNNEISEKSEIFDDQFSVERPDGSNFTLKIRSTKLEDSAMYFCASSEGLAEYNEQFFGPGTRLTVL.

This clone appeared a few times. The chain employs TRBV19 and TRBJ1-5; 7 positions match TRBD1. The V gene's germline CDR1 is LNHDA and CDR2 SQIVND (reference sequence). This CDR3 spans 12 amino acids. With V trimmed by 7 bases and J by 7 bases, 4 bases remained unmatched. The CDR3 DNA reads as TGTGCCAGTAATGACAGGGAGCAGCCCCAGCATTTT. Amino acids: CASNDREQPQHF.

This clone occurred once. Additional DNA sequences in this sample encode the identical CDR3. The rearrangement joins TRBV5-1 to TRBJ2-7; 9 bases are shared with TRBD1. Losses at the gene ends were 3 bases for V and 2 bases for J; bases not matched to a gene: 3. Germline V gene data show CDR1 as SGHRS and CDR2 as YFSETQ. The CDR3 loop spans 14 amino acids. The CDR3 loop is CASSSTGGAYEQYF. Written as DNA, the CDR3 is TGCGCCAGCAGCTCTACAGGGGGCGCCTACGAGCAGTACTTC.

The V gene is TRBV5-1, the J gene TRBJ2-5; a possible D gene is TRBD1 (5 bases). From germline, CDR1 is SGHRS and CDR2 YFSETQ. V was shortened by 0 bases and J by 5 bases, with 14 bases between the two germline ends. CDR3 length: 15 residues. CDR3 residues: CASSLEAGRGETQYF. Written as DNA, the CDR3 is TGCGCCAGCAGCTTGGAGGCAGGGCGTGGGGAGACCCAGTACTTC.

This chain uses TRBV28 with TRBJ2-4; D is possibly TRBD1 (5 bases). Trimming shortened V by 4 bases and J by 6 bases, and 22 bases separated the two germline ends. This CDR3 comprises 17 residues. The germline gives CDR1 MDHEN, CDR2 SYDVKM. The CDR3 region has the DNA TGTGCCAGCAGTTCCATGGCAGGGTCCCGTCCCGCAAACATTCAGTACTTC. This gives the protein CASSSMAGSRPANIQYF.

The V gene is TRBV5-1, the J gene TRBJ1-1; a weak D match, TRBD1 (5 bases). Trimming removed 0 bases from V and 1 base from J, with 13 bases in between. Germline lookup yields CDR1 SGHRS and CDR2 YFSETQ. This CDR3 has 16 amino acids. The CDR3 region has the DNA TGCGCCAGCAGCTTGGCACCCCCGACAGCGAACACTGAAGCTTTCTTT. This sequence encodes CASSLAPPTANTEAFF.

The chain links TRBV5-4 to TRBJ2-1; 7 bases fit TRBD1. Germline values: CDR1 SGHNT, CDR2 YYREEE (reference sequence). The length of the CDR3 is 15 residues. Germline trimming cut 0 bases from V and 6 bases from J; bases unmatched to any gene: 6. CDR3: CASSLGDRVFNEQFF. CDR3 DNA: TGTGCCAGCAGCTTGGGTGACAGGGTGTTCAATGAGCAGTTCTTC.

The chain carries TRBV29-1 and TRBJ1-5; D unresolved. Trimming removed 4 bases at V and 5 bases at J, with 12 bases between. The CDR3 contains 13 residues. Per germline, CDR1 SQVTM and CDR2 ANQGSEA. CDR3 nucleotide sequence: TGCAGCGTTGGGGCTGGGGAAGATCAGCCCCAGCATTTT. Protein: CSVGAGEDQPQHF.

The rearrangement links TRBV10-3 to TRBJ2-5; 10 bases map to TRBD2. V lost 0 bases to trimming and J lost 3 bases; unmatched junction nucleotides: 4. The CDR3 length is 16 residues. Germline CDR1 is ENHRY and CDR2 is SYGVKD. CDR3 DNA sequence: TGTGCCATCAGTGAGTCCGGGACTAGCGCTGAAGAGACCCAGTACTTC. Its translation: CAISESGTSAEETQYF.

V usage is TRBV20-1 and J usage is TRBJ2-1; the D is unclear. V was clipped by 6 bases and J by 10 bases, with 10 bases between them. Germline V gene sequence: CDR1 DFQATT, CDR2 SNEGSKA (reference sequence). This CDR3 spans 10 amino acids. In nucleotides, the CDR3 is TGCAGTGCAGCTCGGTCAGAGCAGTTCTTC. Translating it yields CSAARSEQFF.

The chain employs TRBV2 and TRBJ2-1; TRBD2 matches 9 bases. The CDR3 extends over 13 amino acids. J gave up 8 bases and V 1 base, and 0 bases lay outside the gene matches. Per the germline V gene, CDR1 is SNHLY and CDR2 is FYNNEI. In DNA, the CDR3 is TGTGCCAGCAGTGAAGTAGCGGGAGATGAGCAGTTCTTC. It translates to CASSEVAGDEQFF. The full variable domain, its missing parts supplied by reference TRBV2 and TRBJ2-1, is EPEVTQTPSHQVTQMGQEVILRCVPISNHLYFYWYRQILGQKVEFLVSFYNNEISEKSEIFDDQFSVERPDGSNFTLKIRSTKLEDSAMYFCASSEVAGDEQFFGPGTRLTVL.

Of note for this clone: The same CDR3 also results from other DNA sequences found in this sample. The chain links TRBV15 to TRBJ2-4; D perhaps matches TRBD2 (6 bases). In germline, CDR1 is LNHNV, CDR2 YYDKDF (reference sequence). The germline V and J ends were trimmed by 0 bases and 0 bases, with 12 bases remaining between them. The CDR3 extends over 17 amino acids. CDR3 DNA sequence: TGTGCCACCAGCAGAGATGGGCAGGGACTAGCCAAAAACATTCAGTACTTC. Amino acids: CATSRDGQGLAKNIQYF.

This CDR3 reads CASSLRYRGETQYF. The CDR3 DNA follows: TGTGCCAGCAGCTTGAGGTACCGGGGGGAGACCCAGTACTTC. The V call is TRBV5-6, the J call TRBJ2-5, with a tentative D call TRBD2 (6 bases). Between the trimmed V and J ends, which lost 1 base and 5 bases, there was a span of 12 bases. The CDR3 loop spans 14 amino acids. The germline CDR1 and CDR2 sequences are SGHDT and YYEEEE.

V is TRBV4-2 and J is TRBJ1-2; D unresolved. Germline V CDR1 and CDR2: LGHNA, YNFKEQ. The CDR3 spans 11 residues. V gave up 3 bases and J gave up 2 bases, with 1 base separating them. CDR3 loop: CASSQNYGYTF. DNA for the CDR3: TGTGCCAGCAGCCAGAACTATGGCTACACCTTC.

V is TRBV6-1 and J is TRBJ2-1; TRBD2 might be the D (6 bases). The germline gives CDR1 MNHNS, CDR2 SASEGT. The germline V and J ends were trimmed by 0 bases and 15 bases, with 18 bases remaining between them. The CDR3 has 14 residues. CDR3 bases: TGTGCCAGCAGTGAAGCCCCAAGCGGGTGGAAACGGTTCTTC. Translation gives CASSEAPSGWKRFF.

This chain joins TRBV7-9 and TRBJ2-1, with 11 bases fitting TRBD2. CDR3 size: 17 residues. V trimming: 5 bases; J trimming: 0 bases; junction bases outside the gene matches: 6. In germline, CDR1 is SEHNR, CDR2 FQNEAQ (reference sequence). CDR3 protein: CASSPGLAGFSYNEQFF. The CDR3 DNA sequence: TGTGCCAGCAGCCCAGGACTAGCGGGCTTCTCCTACAATGAGCAGTTCTTC.

The chain is built from TRBV5-1 and TRBJ1-5; D unclear. Trimming removed 1 base at V and 5 bases at J, with 7 bases between. CDR3 length: 13 amino acids. Germline loops: CDR1 SGHRS, CDR2 YFSETQ. Here the CDR3 DNA reads TGCGCCAGCAGCTTGACACCCGATCAGCCCCAGCATTTT. Translated: CASSLTPDQPQHF.

V and J are TRBV5-1 and TRBJ1-4; no clear D. Trimming removed 2 bases at V and 8 bases at J, with 10 bases between. The CDR3 runs 13 residues. Germline CDR1 SGHRS, CDR2 YFSETQ. CDR3 amino acids: CASSLGVEEKLFF. The CDR3 coding sequence is TGCGCCAGCAGCTTAGGAGTAGAGGAAAAACTGTTTTTT. The whole variable domain, filled in from reference TRBV5-1 and TRBJ1-4, reads KAGVTQTPRYLIKTRGQQVTLSCSPISGHRSVSWYQQTPGQGLQFLFEYFSETQRNKGNFPGRFSGRQFSNSRSEMNVSTLELGDSALYLCASSLGVEEKLFFGSGTQLSVL.

The chain uses TRBV6-6 and TRBJ1-5; D might be TRBD1 (5 bases). The CDR3 contains 13 residues. Germline V gives CDR1 MNHNY, CDR2 SVGAGI (reference sequence). The V gene lost 5 bases and the J gene lost 2 bases, with 7 bases spanning the gap. CDR3 DNA sequence: TGTGCCAGCAGTGACAGACGCAATCAGCCCCAGCATTTT. Amino acids: CASSDRRNQPQHF.

The chain joins TRBV28 to TRBJ2-3, with TRBD2 identical over 9 bases. Germline CDR1 MDHEN, CDR2 SYDVKM. The CDR3 spans 13 residues. V gave up 8 bases and J gave up 10 bases; unmatched junction bases: 10. The chain's CDR3 is CASRTGAGGAQYF. CDR3 sequence (DNA): TGTGCCAGCCGGACCGGGGCGGGAGGGGCGCAGTATTTT.

Turning to this clone: The sample carries other DNA sequences with the same CDR3. DNA of the CDR3: TGTGCCAGCTCACCAGCTAGCGGAGGCTACGAGCAGTACTTC. Amino acids: CASSPASGGYEQYF. The chain carries TRBV18 and TRBJ2-7, with TRBD2 matching over 7 bases. The CDR3 has 14 amino acids. V gave up 2 bases and J gave up 3 bases; unmatched junction bases: 4. Germline CDR1 KGHSH, CDR2 LQKENI.

This clone was detected only once. This chain joins TRBV11-2 and TRBJ1-1; maybe TRBD1 (5 bases). The ends were cut back, 4 bases at V and 8 bases at J, with 14 bases in the middle. The CDR3 contains 13 residues. Germline-derived CDR1 and CDR2 are SGHAT and FQNNGV. The CDR3 protein is CASSSTGFGEAFF. CDR3 nucleotides: TGTGCCAGCAGCTCAACAGGTTTTGGGGAAGCTTTCTTT.

In regard to this clone: Other DNA sequences of this sample code for an identical CDR3. The V call is TRBV2, the J call TRBJ2-5; possible D gene TRBD1, 5 bases. The CDR3 is 12 amino acids. V gave up 6 bases and J gave up 2 bases, with 7 bases separating them. Germline CDR1 SNHLY, CDR2 FYNNEI. The CDR3 nucleotides read TGTGCCAGCAGGACAGATCAAGAGACCCAGTACTTC. As protein: CASRTDQETQYF.

Comments on this clone: Other DNA sequences from this sample encode an identical CDR3 as well. The chain is built from TRBV5-8 and TRBJ1-5; 7 bases are shared with TRBD1. The CDR3 sequence is 14 residues long. The V segment lost 4 bases and the J segment 4 bases; nucleotides outside the gene matches: 5. In germline, CDR1 is SGHTS, CDR2 YDEGEE. CDR3 residues: CASSLRTGNQPQHF. The CDR3 DNA sequence: TGTGCCAGCAGCCTTCGGACAGGTAATCAGCCCCAGCATTTT. Variable domain in full (rest from reference TRBV5-8 and TRBJ1-5): EAGVTQSPTHLIKTRGQQATLRCSPISGHTSVYWYQQALGLGLQFLLWYDEGEERNRGNFPPRFSGRQFPNYSSELNVNALELEDSALYLCASSLRTGNQPQHFGDGTRLSIL.

The chain has TRBV27 and TRBJ1-4; D remains ambiguous. This CDR3 has 14 amino acids. CDR1 and CDR2 (germline): MNHEY, SMNVEV (reference sequence). Trimming pared 8 bases from V and 2 bases from J, leaving 12 bases between. The CDR3 nucleotides read TGTGCCAGCCGTCCGGGCGGGACTAATGAAAAACTGTTTTTT. It specifies CASRPGGTNEKLFF.

The chain combines TRBV5-1 with TRBJ2-3, with TRBD1 matching 10 bases. With 4 bases clipped from V and 5 bases from J, the junction kept 13 bases outside the gene matches. The CDR3 sequence is 17 residues long. CDR1 and CDR2 from the germline V gene are SGHRS and YFSETQ. CDR3 residues: CASSGDHRQGAKDTQYF. DNA for the CDR3: TGCGCCAGCAGCGGCGATCATCGACAGGGGGCAAAAGATACGCAGTATTTT.

V usage is TRBV12-5 and J usage is TRBJ1-2, with TRBD1 as a possible D gene (5 bases). Trimming removed 5 bases at V and 2 bases at J, with 9 bases between. Per the germline V gene, CDR1 is LGHNT and CDR2 is FRNRAP. The CDR3 totals 13 residues. The DNA for the CDR3 is TGTGCTAGTGGTGGGACCGGAAACTATGGCTACACCTTC. Amino acid sequence: CASGGTGNYGYTF.

This chain joins TRBV29-1 and TRBJ1-1, with no clear D. The CDR3 contains 13 residues. The V gene lost 2 bases and the J gene lost 3 bases, with 10 bases spanning the gap. The germline CDR1 and CDR2 sequences are SQVTM and ANQGSEA. The CDR3 sequence is CSVERPPDTEAFF. The DNA of the CDR3 is TGCAGCGTTGAACGGCCCCCGGACACTGAAGCTTTCTTT.

The V gene is TRBV28, the J gene TRBJ2-7, with D perhaps assigned TRBD1 or TRBD2 (5 bases each). The CDR3 consists of 11 residues. CDR1 MDHEN and CDR2 SYDVKM come from the germline V gene. Trimming pared 7 bases from V and 6 bases from J, leaving 10 bases between. The CDR3, as DNA: TGTGCCAGCACCGGGACCGGCGAGCAGTACTTC. Its translation is CASTGTGEQYF.

V gene TRBV7-9 combines with J gene TRBJ1-1; no firm D call. The CDR3 covers 14 residues. The germline V gene encodes CDR1 SEHNR and CDR2 FQNEAQ (reference sequence). V shed 6 bases and J shed 0 bases, with 11 bases lying between them. CDR3 residues: CASRGEGMNTEAFF. Written as DNA, the CDR3 is TGTGCCAGCAGGGGTGAAGGCATGAACACTGAAGCTTTCTTT.

The chain has TRBV6-1 and TRBJ1-4; D remains unclear. Per germline, CDR1 MNHNS and CDR2 SASEGT. With 3 bases removed from V and 4 bases from J, the gap between germline ends came to 12 bases. This CDR3 contains 15 residues. The CDR3 loop reads CASSDRGRLNEKLFF. CDR3 nucleotides: TGTGCCAGCAGTGACCGCGGACGACTTAATGAAAAACTGTTTTTT.

The chain has TRBV5-5 and TRBJ1-4; no clear D gene. Trimming pared 0 bases from V and 5 bases from J, leaving 5 bases between. This CDR3 is built from 13 residues. The germline V gene encodes CDR1 SGHKS and CDR2 YYEKEE (reference sequence). The CDR3 is CASSLGSNEKLFF. As DNA, the CDR3 is TGTGCCAGCAGCTTGGGTTCAAATGAAAAACTGTTTTTT. Filled out from reference TRBV5-5 and TRBJ1-4, the complete variable domain reads DAGVTQSPTHLIKTRGQQVTLRCSPISGHKSVSWYQQVLGQGPQFIFQYYEKEERGRGNFPDRFSARQFPNYSSELNVNALLLGDSALYLCASSLGSNEKLFFGSGTQLSVL.